Shown below are 27 T cell receptor beta chains from a single sample sequenced in a study of cytomegalovirus exposure and HLA in healthy donors. The PCR ran on 60 Vbeta and 13 Jbeta primers. The protocol was immunoSEQ multiplex PCR, while the TCRdb copy is restricted to in-frame clones and leaves out a portion. This sample carries over 100,000 clones, roughly 60% of them seen once, and the ten largest clones take more than 8%. Input material: PBMCs. Every receptor here comes from a man aged 35 to 55 in good health and CMV-seropositive.

This clone was seen a handful of times. The chain combines TRBV2 with TRBJ1-3; TRBD1 matches at 7 bases. Germline-derived CDR1 and CDR2 are SNHLY and FYNNEI. The V segment lost 7 bases and the J segment 2 bases; nucleotides outside the gene matches: 8. The CDR3 is made up of 15 amino acids. CDR3 nucleotides: TGTGCCAGCACTATACAGGGGTCTCCTGGAAACACCATATATTTT. As protein: CASTIQGSPGNTIYF.

The rearrangement uses TRBV9 and TRBJ2-3, with D possibly TRBD2 on 6 matching bases. CDR1 is SGDLS and CDR2 is YYNGEE in the germline V gene. CDR3 length: 15 amino acids. Trimming took off 0 bases at V and 0 bases at J, with 8 bases between the two ends. CDR3 region: CASSVVGTSTDTQYF. In nucleotides, the CDR3 is TGTGCCAGCAGCGTAGTCGGGACTAGCACAGATACGCAGTATTTT. Supplemented by reference TRBV9 and TRBJ2-3, the full variable domain reads DSGVTQTPKHLITATGQRVTLRCSPRSGDLSVYWYQQSLDQGLQFLIQYYNGEERAKGNILERFSAQQFPDLHSELNLSSLELGDSALYFCASSVVGTSTDTQYFGPGTRLTVL.

The chain is built from TRBV2 and TRBJ2-7; 9 bases map to TRBD1. This CDR3 is 14 amino acids long. The ends lost 8 bases at V and 7 bases at J; junction bases unmatched: 12. Germline values: CDR1 SNHLY, CDR2 FYNNEI. The CDR3 DNA is TGTGCCAGCTGCGCCGGGACAGGGTACGAGGAGCAGTACTTC. Encoded protein: CASCAGTGYEEQYF.

The V gene is TRBV7-9, the J gene TRBJ2-3; D may be TRBD1 (5 bases). Germline CDR1 is SEHNR and CDR2 is FQNEAQ (reference sequence). This CDR3 has 16 amino acids. The V gene lost 2 bases and the J gene lost 2 bases, with 14 bases spanning the gap. CDR3 coding DNA: TGTGCCAGCAGCTTAAAAGGAAGGGGCTTCACAGATACGCAGTATTTT. Encoded protein: CASSLKGRGFTDTQYF.

The chain combines TRBV7-9 with TRBJ1-2; D gene ambiguous. The length of the CDR3 is 16 residues. With 0 bases removed from V and 4 bases from J, the gap between germline ends came to 15 bases. The germline CDR1 and CDR2 sequences are SEHNR and FQNEAQ (reference sequence). In DNA form, the CDR3 reads TGTGCCAGCAGCTTAGCCGGCGCTTACGGCGGCTATGGCTACACCTTC. As protein: CASSLAGAYGGYGYTF.

The chain uses TRBV18 and TRBJ1-1; TRBD1 agrees at 7 bases. The V segment lost 1 base and the J segment 6 bases; nucleotides outside the gene matches: 14. This CDR3 has 17 amino acids. CDR1 and CDR2 from the germline V gene are KGHSH and LQKENI. The CDR3 is CASSPRQGVGYVAEAFF. DNA of the CDR3: TGTGCCAGCTCACCACGACAGGGCGTCGGTTACGTGGCTGAAGCTTTCTTT.

The chain employs TRBV4-1 and TRBJ2-3; 8 nucleotides align to TRBD2. The ends lost 5 bases at V and 2 bases at J; junction bases unmatched: 6. The length of the CDR3 is 15 residues. Per germline, CDR1 MGHRA and CDR2 YSYEKL. CDR3 nucleotides: TGCGCCAGCAGCTCACGGGGGGGTATCACAGATACGCAGTATTTT. The encoded protein is CASSSRGGITDTQYF.

This clone occurred a few times. V and J are TRBV11-2 and TRBJ2-3; D gene ambiguous. The V end lost 4 bases, the J end lost 11 bases, and 13 bases lay between the germline ends. Germline V gene data show CDR1 as SGHAT and CDR2 as FQNNGV. The CDR3 length is 12 residues. This CDR3 reads CASSSQYGEQYF. The CDR3 region has the DNA TGTGCCAGCAGCTCCCAGTATGGTGAGCAGTATTTT.

The chain recombines TRBV28 with TRBJ1-2; D call uncertain. V was shortened by 7 bases and J by 1 base, with 7 bases between the two germline ends. This CDR3 region has 12 residues. Germline values: CDR1 MDHEN, CDR2 SYDVKM. The CDR3 nucleotides are TGTGCCAGCAATCAGGTTAACTATGGCTACACCTTC. Its protein is CASNQVNYGYTF.

The chain employs TRBV6-6 and TRBJ2-2; TRBD2 might be the D (5 bases). The germline gives CDR1 MNHNY, CDR2 SVGAGI (reference sequence). The CDR3 runs to 12 residues. The ends were cut back, 9 bases at V and 10 bases at J, with 15 bases in the middle. CDR3 region: CASDRAETELFF. The CDR3 nucleotides are TGTGCCAGTGATCGAGCGGAAACGGAGCTGTTTTTT.

J is TRBJ2-7 and V is TRBV6-1; D uncertain. Between the trimmed V and J ends, which lost 8 bases and 7 bases, there was a span of 12 bases. CDR3 length equals 11 residues. CDR1 is MNHNS, CDR2 SASEGT, per germline. The CDR3 region has the DNA TGTGCCAGCGGTAGAGGTTGGGAGCAGTACTTC. Translation gives CASGRGWEQYF.

The chain has TRBV5-1 and TRBJ2-3; 9 nucleotides align to TRBD1. With 4 bases clipped from V and 4 bases from J, the junction kept 4 bases outside the gene matches. This CDR3 comprises 14 residues. Germline V gene lookup returns CDR1 SGHRS and CDR2 YFSETQ. In nucleotides, the CDR3 is TGCGCCAGCAGCAGGACAGGGGTCCCAGATACGCAGTATTTT. Translated: CASSRTGVPDTQYF.

This chain connects TRBV6-6 to TRBJ1-5, with 10 bases that match TRBD1. V dropped 5 bases and J dropped 6; count of bases not matched to a gene: 10. CDR1 is MNHNY, CDR2 SVGAGI, per germline (reference sequence). The CDR3 totals 16 residues. CDR3: CASSQLGQGYGQPQHF. The CDR3 DNA is TGTGCCAGCAGTCAGCTGGGACAGGGGTACGGTCAGCCCCAGCATTTT.

In its sample, this clone was seen a few times. This sequence joins TRBV13 and TRBJ1-1; D ambiguous. This CDR3 is built from 15 residues. Germline V CDR1 and CDR2: PRHDT, FYEKMQ (reference sequence). Trimming stripped 1 base from V and 0 bases from J, with 9 bases between. For the CDR3, the DNA is TGTGCCAGCAGCTTAGTCAGGCAAATGAACACTGAAGCTTTCTTT. This translates into CASSLVRQMNTEAFF.

The chain employs TRBV9 and TRBJ1-2, with D unclear. From germline, CDR1 is SGDLS and CDR2 YYNGEE. CDR3 length: 13 residues. V was shortened by 3 bases and J by 5 bases, with 11 bases between the two germline ends. In DNA, the CDR3 is TGTGCCAGCAGCGCCTCCCCTTTATATGGCTACACCTTC. Its protein product is CASSASPLYGYTF.

The rearrangement joins TRBV27 to TRBJ2-5; D possibly corresponds to TRBD2 (5 bases). Trimming shortened V by 2 bases and J by 1 base, and 8 bases separated the two germline ends. This CDR3 comprises 14 residues. Germline CDR1 and CDR2: MNHEY and SMNVEV (reference sequence). The CDR3 DNA sequence: TGTGCCAGCAGTTTAGGCGGGCTCCAAGAGACCCAGTACTTC. Its translation is CASSLGGLQETQYF.

V is TRBV7-3 and J is TRBJ2-5, with TRBD1 matching 10 bases. The CDR3 loop spans 15 amino acids. V was clipped by 1 base and J by 4 bases; unmatched bases: 3. The germline V gene has CDR1 SGHTA and CDR2 FQGTGA. CDR3 DNA: TGTGCCAGCAGCTTAAGGGGACAGGGGAGAGAGACCCAGTACTTC. Translation: CASSLRGQGRETQYF. The whole variable domain, remainder taken from reference TRBV7-3 and TRBJ2-5, is GAGVSQTPSNKVTEKGKYVELRCDPISGHTALYWYRQSLGQGPEFLIYFQGTGAADDSGLPNDRFFAVRPEGSVSTLKIQRTERGDSAVYLCASSLRGQGRETQYFGPGTRLLVL.

The CDR3 region is CASRLGQGASGYTF. The CDR3 DNA follows: TGTGCCAGCAGACTAGGACAGGGGGCGAGTGGCTACACCTTC. The chain employs TRBV5-5 and TRBJ1-2; TRBD1 matches at 11 bases. V was clipped by 5 bases and J by 7 bases; unmatched bases: 7. Germline V gives CDR1 SGHKS, CDR2 YYEKEE (reference sequence). The CDR3 runs 14 residues.

CDR3 sequence (DNA): TGTGCCAGCAGTTCCCAGCGGGACTATAACAATGAGCAGTTCTTC. The encoded protein is CASSSQRDYNNEQFF. The J gene is TRBJ2-1, the V gene TRBV6-5; TRBD2 agrees at 7 bases. With 4 bases clipped from V and 5 bases from J, the junction kept 8 bases outside the gene matches. This CDR3 region has 15 residues. Germline V gene sequence: CDR1 MNHEY, CDR2 SVGAGI.

J is TRBJ2-1 and V is TRBV28, with D maybe TRBD2 (5 bases). The CDR3 runs 16 residues. Per the germline V gene, CDR1 is MDHEN and CDR2 is SYDVKM. Trimming pared 2 bases from V and 4 bases from J, leaving 15 bases between. The CDR3 loop is CASSLPGVAPYNEQFF. CDR3 sequence (DNA): TGTGCCAGCAGTTTACCCGGGGTAGCGCCTTACAATGAGCAGTTCTTC.

This chain uses TRBV7-3 with TRBJ2-7; D remains ambiguous. This CDR3 is 11 amino acids long. Germline loops: CDR1 SGHTA, CDR2 FQGTGA. V was shortened by 5 bases and J by 3 bases, with 5 bases between the two germline ends. The CDR3 here is CASSPYYEQYF. DNA for the CDR3: TGTGCCAGCAGCCCCTACTACGAGCAGTACTTC.

This clone was observed a handful of times. The genes are TRBV7-9 and TRBJ1-5; 7 bases are shared with TRBD1. CDR3 length: 15 residues. J gave up 9 bases and V 0 bases, and 8 bases lay outside the gene matches. The germline V gene encodes CDR1 SEHNR and CDR2 FQNEAQ (reference sequence). The CDR3 DNA follows: TGTGCCAGCAGCTTAGCAGGGACAGATTTTTCGCCCCAGCATTTT. This encodes CASSLAGTDFSPQHF. Together with reference TRBV7-9 and TRBJ1-5, the CDR3 gives the full variable domain: DTGVSQNPRHKITKRGQNVTFRCDPISEHNRLYWYRQTLGQGPEFLTYFQNEAQLEKSRLLSDRFSAERPKGSFSTLEIQRTEQGDSAMYLCASSLAGTDFSPQHFGDGTRLSIL.

This chain joins TRBV5-1 and TRBJ1-2; D possibly corresponds to TRBD1 (5 bases). CDR1 and CDR2 (germline): SGHRS, YFSETQ. This CDR3 comprises 12 residues. Trimming pared 6 bases from V and 1 base from J, leaving 7 bases between. The CDR3 loop reads CASTDSNYGYTF. The CDR3 bases are TGCGCCAGCACCGACAGTAACTATGGCTACACCTTC.

The rearrangement uses TRBV29-1 and TRBJ2-5; D ambiguous. Germline CDR1 and CDR2: SQVTM and ANQGSEA. The CDR3 spans 10 residues. V shed 6 bases and J shed 1 base, with 3 bases lying between them. The CDR3 sequence: CSVRQETQYF. CDR3 bases: TGCAGCGTCCGCCAAGAGACCCAGTACTTC.

The chain has TRBV18 and TRBJ1-2; the D gene is possibly TRBD1 (6 bases). Per germline, CDR1 KGHSH and CDR2 LQKENI. Between the trimmed V and J ends, which lost 3 bases and 3 bases, there was a span of 14 bases. The CDR3 length is 15 residues. The CDR3 nucleotides are TGTGCCAGCTCACCGGGCGACAGGCCGGACTATGGCTACACCTTC. It yields the protein CASSPGDRPDYGYTF.

The chain links TRBV4-3 to TRBJ2-7; TRBD2 agrees at 12 bases. The length of the CDR3 is 15 residues. The V segment lost 3 bases and the J segment 6 bases; nucleotides outside the gene matches: 6. Germline V gene data show CDR1 as LGHNA and CDR2 as YSLEER. The CDR3 nucleotides are TGCGCCAGCAGCCAGGCGACTAGCGGGAGCCCCGAGCAGTACTTC. Residues: CASSQATSGSPEQYF.

The chain is built from TRBV7-2 and TRBJ2-5; no definite D call. Germline CDR1 reads SGHTA; CDR2 reads FQGNSA. V dropped 5 bases and J dropped 2 bases, with 15 bases sitting between them. There are 15 residues in the CDR3. The CDR3 sequence: CASSAQMAIQETQYF. The CDR3 DNA sequence: TGTGCCAGCAGCGCCCAGATGGCAATACAAGAGACCCAGTACTTC.